This T cell receptor (beta chain) originates from a study of blood T cell repertoires in COVID-19. As for the study in general: Whether acute or convalescent, the COVID-19 samples came from the United States, Italy and Spain. The analysed material was cDNA or gDNA that came from T cells, B-cell-depleted T cells, or PBMCs.

Study processing details: Estimation of nucleated cell counts relied on the amplification of reference gene primers. Some clones are missing from TCRdb's copy, which holds only in-frame ones; the method was immunoSEQ multiplex PCR. V and J calls and clone size follow that table, whereas D and trimming were derived from the DNA. The sample contains about 110,000 clones, 81% of which appear only once. The V and J ends lost 0 bases and 11 bases respectively, with 13 bases between them. Germline V gene data show CDR1 as SGHDN and CDR2 as FVKESK. This CDR3 contains 13 residues. Sequencing was carried out using peripheral blood. The origin of this receptor is a woman in her 70s with acute or convalescent COVID-19. The V and J genes are TRBV14 and TRBJ1-1; D call uncertain. This chain's CDR3 is CASSQDPAAAAFF. In DNA form, the CDR3 reads TGTGCCAGCAGCCAAGATCCGGCCGCGGCGGCTTTCTTT.